This T cell receptor (beta chain) was observed in a study of response to subunit inactivated influenza vaccine. This clonotype was picked up a small number of times. V lost 8 bases and J lost 4; bases outside the gene matches: 8. The germline CDR1 and CDR2 sequences are MNHEY and SMNVEV (reference sequence). The length of the CDR3 is 14 residues. TCRdb reanalysed the RT-PCR reads using MiXCR and keeps one entry per CDR3 protein. The repertoire has approximately 530,000 distinct CDR3 sequences, about an eighth of them found once; the top ten carry about 12%. Specimen: PBMCs from blood, collected 45 days after vaccination. This clonotype was sampled from a man aged 50 or older who received an inactivated influenza vaccine. V is TRBV27 and J is TRBJ2-3; 8 bases map to TRBD2. The CDR3 loop is CASRGGLVADTQYF. The CDR3 nucleotides are TGTGCCAGCCGTGGGGGACTAGTCGCAGATACGCAGTATTTT.